Presented here are 24 T cell receptor beta chains from one specimen sequenced in a study of identical twins. TCRdb recomputed calls from the 5' RACE reads with MiXCR, one row per CDR3 protein. The sample shows more than 1.5 million distinct CDR3 sequences, about 30% of them seen only once. Sequenced sample: cord blood. All receptors come from a newborn girl in good health.

The chain couples TRBV7-2 to TRBJ1-5; D is unclear. The germline V gene has CDR1 SGHTA and CDR2 FQGNSA. Between the trimmed V and J ends, which lost 1 base and 1 base, there was a span of 14 bases. The CDR3 sequence is 17 residues long. This CDR3 is CASSLVQRPGSNQPQHF. The CDR3 region has the DNA TGTGCCAGCAGCTTAGTACAGAGGCCGGGGAGCAATCAGCCCCAGCATTTT.

This chain connects TRBV12-3 or TRBV12-4 to TRBJ2-3; unclear D gene. Trimming removed 6 bases from V and 2 bases from J, with 15 bases in between. The CDR3 is 15 residues long. CDR3 DNA: TGTGCCAGCAGCCTCCCTATAGATAACACAGATACGCAGTATTTT. It translates to CASSLPIDNTDTQYF.

V gene TRBV3-1 combines with J gene TRBJ2-1; D ambiguous. The V gene's germline CDR1 is LGHDT and CDR2 YNNKEL (reference sequence). Trimming took 1 base from V and 14 from J, leaving 12 bases between them. The CDR3 length is 12 residues. CDR3 nucleotide sequence: TGTGCCAGCAGCCAAGGGCTCAGTTCTAAGTTCTTC. This encodes CASSQGLSSKFF.

This clonotype has at least ten counts. V and J are TRBV12-3 or TRBV12-4 and TRBJ2-4; 8 bases are a match to TRBD2. V lost 5 bases and J lost 3; bases outside the gene matches: 3. CDR3 length: 14 amino acids. The CDR3 region is CASSPGTSKNIQYF. In DNA form, the CDR3 reads TGTGCCAGCAGTCCGGGGACTAGCAAAAACATTCAGTACTTC.

Note on this clonotype: The conserved phenylalanine or tryptophan is not found at the CDR3 terminus, so this likely reflects a read error. Because the CDR3's place on the DNA is in doubt, the DNA is left out and the CDR3 is given as listed by TCRdb. The gene calls are TRBV11-2 and TRBJ2-1; the table's TRBD2 call for D was not verified on the DNA. From its first to its last residue, the CDR3 has 12 amino acids. The germline CDR1 and CDR2 sequences are SGHAT and FQNNGV. CDR3 in amino acids: CASSHGPGLKFV.

This chain links TRBV9 with TRBJ1-1, with D uncertain. Deletions cut 4 bases from V and 1 base from J, with 14 bases between. This CDR3 has 15 residues. Germline CDR1 reads SGDLS; CDR2 reads YYNGEE. The CDR3 DNA reads as TGTGCCAGCAGCATGAGGAGTATCGGGAACACTGAAGCTTTCTTT. Its protein product is CASSMRSIGNTEAFF.

This clonotype has only a few counts. The chain couples TRBV12-3 or TRBV12-4 to TRBJ1-5; D may be TRBD1 (6 bases). V shed 4 bases and J shed 6 bases, with 16 bases lying between them. CDR3 length: 15 residues. This CDR3 reads CASSSQTGIGQPQHF. The DNA for the CDR3 is TGTGCCAGCAGTTCCCAAACAGGGATTGGTCAGCCCCAGCATTTT.

This rearrangement joins TRBV6-6 to TRBJ2-1; the D gene is possibly TRBD1 (5 bases). V lost 3 bases and J lost 9, with 12 bases in between. The V gene's germline CDR1 is MNHNY and CDR2 SVGAGI (reference sequence). The CDR3 spans 13 residues. The CDR3 coding sequence is TGTGCCAGCAGTTATGAGACAGCGCGTGAGCAGTTCTTC. Residues: CASSYETAREQFF.

This clonotype was counted ten times or more. The chain links TRBV25-1 to TRBJ2-5; D is tentatively TRBD1 or TRBD2 (5 bases each). The CDR3 runs to 13 residues. The V gene lost 4 bases and the J gene lost 2 bases, with 8 bases spanning the gap. CDR1 MGHDK and CDR2 SYGVNS come from the germline V gene. The CDR3 DNA sequence: TGTGCCAGCAGTGCCGGGGCGCAAGAGACCCAGTACTTC. Its protein product is CASSAGAQETQYF. Combining the CDR3 with reference TRBV25-1 and TRBJ2-5 gives the whole variable domain EADIYQTPRYLVIGTGKKITLECSQTMGHDKMYWYQQDPGMELHLIHYSYGVNSTEKGDLSSESTVSRIRTEHFPLTLESARPSHTSQYLCASSAGAQETQYFGPGTRLLVL.

This clonotype was counted a few times. V and J are TRBV11-2 and TRBJ1-2; no reliable D call. The CDR3 consists of 12 residues. Trimming left V 3 bases short and J 9 bases short, with 11 bases between. Per the germline V gene, CDR1 is SGHAT and CDR2 is FQNNGV. Here the CDR3 reads CASSFEGSRYTF. CDR3 sequence (DNA): TGTGCCAGCAGCTTTGAAGGGTCGCGCTACACCTTC.

This clonotype has more than one count but fewer than ten. The chain couples TRBV20-1 to TRBJ1-6, with 8 nucleotides matching TRBD1. Germline V gives CDR1 DFQATT, CDR2 SNEGSKA (reference sequence). The CDR3 loop spans 15 amino acids. The CDR3 region is CSPGQGIAYNSPLHF. As DNA, the CDR3 is TGCAGCCCCGGACAGGGAATTGCCTATAATTCACCCCTCCACTTT.

A word on this clonotype: A far bigger clonotype differs at one base, so this is likely a read error. This chain connects TRBV7-9 to TRBJ1-1; no clear D gene. The CDR3 consists of 13 residues. Germline V gene lookup returns CDR1 SEHNR and CDR2 FQNEAQ (reference sequence). The CDR3 is CANSLAVNTEAFF. CDR3 DNA sequence: TGTGCCAACAGCTTAGCCGTGAACACTGAAGCTTTCTTT.

The table lists this clonotype with many counts. The chain links TRBV12-3 or TRBV12-4 to TRBJ2-7; D gene unclear. V lost 3 bases and J 0 bases, leaving 6 bases between the germline ends. The CDR3 length is 13 residues. The CDR3 coding sequence is TGTGCCAGCAGTTTTGCCAGCTCCTACGAGCAGTACTTC. This sequence encodes CASSFASSYEQYF.

The table lists this clonotype with a few counts. The V gene is TRBV20-1, the J gene TRBJ1-6; D unresolved. Per the germline V gene, CDR1 is DFQATT and CDR2 is SNEGSKA (reference sequence). Trimming left V 0 bases short and J 6 bases short, with 9 bases between. There are 14 residues in the CDR3. This chain's CDR3 is CSARDEGSNSPLHF. CDR3 DNA sequence: TGCAGTGCTAGAGATGAGGGAAGTAATTCACCCCTCCACTTT.

As to this clonotype: This may come from a read error, since a much larger clone is one base off. The J gene is TRBJ2-5, the V gene TRBV20-1, with a weak D call TRBD2 (6 bases). The CDR3 sequence is 12 residues long. Germline CDR1 reads DFQATT; CDR2 reads SNEGSKA (reference sequence). The CDR3 DNA reads as TGCAGTGCTAGAGTGGCGGGGAAGACCCACTACTTC. Translated: CSARVAGKTHYF.

There are a few counts of this clonotype. V gene TRBV24-1 combines with J gene TRBJ1-2; unclear D gene. Germline values: CDR1 KGHDR, CDR2 SFDVKD. The CDR3 is 12 residues long. V was pared by 3 bases and J by 2 bases, with 3 bases between. CDR3 sequence: CATSDPNYGYTF. The CDR3 DNA reads TGTGCCACCAGTGATCCGAACTATGGCTACACCTTC.

This clonotype was observed a few times. This sequence joins TRBV5-1 and TRBJ2-4; D is ambiguous. This CDR3 is built from 14 residues. Germline V CDR1 and CDR2: SGHRS, YFSETQ. The V gene lost 2 bases and the J gene lost 0 bases, with 6 bases spanning the gap. The CDR3 loop is CASSFNGAKNIQYF. The DNA for the CDR3 is TGCGCCAGCAGCTTCAACGGAGCCAAAAACATTCAGTACTTC.

The chain is built from TRBV25-1 and TRBJ1-2; D ambiguous. From germline, CDR1 is MGHDK and CDR2 SYGVNS. Trimming took off 3 bases at V and 0 bases at J, with 11 bases between the two ends. This CDR3 is built from 15 residues. CDR3 in DNA: TGTGCCAGCAGTGACCTTGACTCAACTAACTATGGCTACACCTTC. Its translation is CASSDLDSTNYGYTF.

The CDR3 protein is CATRGGMNTEAFF. DNA for the CDR3: TGTGCCACCAGGGGAGGGATGAACACTGAAGCTTTCTTT. The chain links TRBV24-1 to TRBJ1-1; D unresolved. The length of the CDR3 is 13 residues. Per the germline V gene, CDR1 is KGHDR and CDR2 is SFDVKD. V lost 7 bases and J lost 0, with 8 bases in between.

The gene calls are TRBV5-1 and TRBJ2-7, with D uncertain. The CDR3 spans 13 residues. Looked up from germline, CDR1 is SGHRS and CDR2 is YFSETQ. V shed 4 bases and J shed 3 bases, with 11 bases lying between them. This CDR3 is CASSADVYYEQYF. CDR3 sequence (DNA): TGCGCCAGCAGCGCGGACGTGTACTACGAGCAGTACTTC.

In its sample, this clonotype was seen a few times. This rearrangement joins TRBV29-1 to TRBJ2-5; TRBD2 agrees at 8 bases. The CDR3 loop spans 15 amino acids. Germline CDR1 SQVTM, CDR2 ANQGSEA. The V gene end was trimmed by 3 bases and the J gene end by 2 bases; junction bases not matched to a gene: 8. The CDR3 sequence: CSVEGQLAGQETQYF. In nucleotides, the CDR3 is TGCAGCGTTGAGGGGCAATTAGCGGGGCAAGAGACCCAGTACTTC.

In its sample, this clonotype was seen a few times. V usage is TRBV28 and J usage is TRBJ2-7, with 9 positions matching TRBD1. The CDR3 runs 16 residues. V lost 5 bases and J lost 4; bases outside the gene matches: 12. In germline, CDR1 is MDHEN, CDR2 SYDVKM. The CDR3 nucleotides read TGTGCCAGCAGTATTGTTACGGGACAGGGAAAGTACGAGCAGTACTTC. Translating it yields CASSIVTGQGKYEQYF. The full variable domain, its missing parts supplied by reference TRBV28 and TRBJ2-7, is DVKVTQSSRYLVKRTGEKVFLECVQDMDHENMFWYRQDPGLGLRLIYFSYDVKMKEKGDIPEGYSVSREKKERFSLILESASTNQTSMYLCASSIVTGQGKYEQYFGPGTRLTVT.

J is TRBJ2-1 and V is TRBV20-1; TRBD2 aligns across 13 bases. V was clipped by 7 bases and J by 0 bases; unmatched bases: 9. CDR1 DFQATT and CDR2 SNEGSKA come from the germline V gene (reference sequence). This CDR3 has 17 amino acids. The CDR3 sequence: CSVFIRTSGSSYNEQFF. In nucleotides, the CDR3 is TGCAGTGTTTTCATTCGGACTAGCGGGAGCTCCTACAATGAGCAGTTCTTC.

About this clonotype: At one boundary the junction diverges from the germline segment, which might be a read error. The rearrangement uses TRBV6-2 or TRBV6-3 and TRBJ2-3, with D possibly being TRBD1 (7 bases). From germline, CDR1 is MNHEY and CDR2 SVGEGT. The CDR3 sequence is 17 residues long. CDR3 sequence (DNA): TGTGCCAGCAGAGGTGAGGGGGGCCTTGTCGGGACAGATACGCTGTATTTT. This encodes CASRGEGGLVGTDTLYF.